These T cell receptor beta chains were read from a single sample in a study of T cell responses to AZD1222 COVID-19 vaccine. Produced via immunoSEQ multiplex PCR; TCRdb's table is partial and in-frame only. The table records about 37,000 clones, 70% to 90% of them present only once. Source: peripheral blood, taken 28 days after the second AZD1222 dose. The source of these receptors is an adult who received the AZD1222 COVID-19 vaccine. Each CDR3 is given with its conserved first and last residue. The order of the fields is D gene, clone size, J gene, CDR3 length, V gene, CDR3 protein, CDR3 DNA. D genes are given only for firm matches. Size values are once, few and many counts, or a class for expanded clones, and some rows have none.

D: -; size: -; J: TRBJ2-7; length: 17; V: TRBV5-6; CDR3: CASSGGLGSFLSYEQYF; DNA: TGTGCCAGCAGCGGGGGACTGGGGTCCTTCCTCTCCTACGAGCAGTACTTC
D: TRBD1; size: -; J: TRBJ2-1; length: 15; V: TRBV5-4; CDR3: CASSLADRVGNEQFF; DNA: TGTGCCAGCAGCCTGGCGGACAGGGTCGGCAATGAGCAGTTCTTC
D: -; size: -; J: TRBJ2-3; length: 15; V: TRBV2; CDR3: CASTDYLRAQITQYF; DNA: TGTGCCAGCACCGACTACCTAAGAGCACAGATAACGCAGTATTTT
D: -; size: -; J: TRBJ2-1; length: 15; V: TRBV9; CDR3: CASSVGNGPYNEQFF; DNA: TGTGCCAGCAGCGTAGGAAATGGCCCGTACAATGAGCAGTTCTTC
D: -; size: medium-sized; J: TRBJ2-7; length: 15; V: TRBV5-1; CDR3: CASSSDGRGTYEQYF; DNA: TGCGCCAGCAGCTCGGACGGACGGGGGACCTACGAGCAGTACTTC
D: TRBD2; size: -; J: TRBJ2-5; length: 16; V: TRBV3-1/TRBV3-2; CDR3: CASSPPTSGSWETQYF; DNA: TGTGCCAGCAGCCCACCCACTAGCGGGAGTTGGGAGACCCAGTACTTC
D: TRBD2; size: -; J: TRBJ2-1; length: 14; V: TRBV7-7; CDR3: CASSPGGASNEQFF; DNA: TGTGCCAGCAGCCCGGGAGGGGCAAGCAATGAGCAGTTCTTC
D: TRBD2; size: -; J: TRBJ2-3; length: 16; V: TRBV16; CDR3: CASSQSTSGGTDTQYF; DNA: TGTGCCAGCAGCCAATCGACTAGCGGGGGCACAGATACGCAGTATTTT
D: -; size: -; J: TRBJ2-5; length: 13; V: TRBV3-1/TRBV3-2; CDR3: CASSPPGTETQYF; DNA: TGTGCCAGCAGCCCCCCGGGGACAGAGACCCAGTACTTC
D: TRBD1; size: -; J: TRBJ1-5; length: 14; V: TRBV2; CDR3: CASSGQGGVQPQHF; DNA: TGTGCCAGCAGCGGACAGGGTGGCGTTCAGCCCCAGCATTTT
D: TRBD1; size: -; J: TRBJ2-5; length: 14; V: TRBV3-1/TRBV3-2; CDR3: CASSQGQGGGTQYF; DNA: TGTGCCAGCAGCCAAGGACAGGGGGGAGGGACCCAGTACTTC
D: TRBD1; size: -; J: TRBJ1-2; length: 12; V: TRBV7-9; CDR3: CASTRQGRGYTF; DNA: TGTGCCAGCACTAGACAGGGTCGGGGCTACACCTTC
D: TRBD2; size: -; J: TRBJ2-5; length: 13; V: TRBV11-1; CDR3: CASSPGGLETQYF; DNA: TGTGCCAGCAGCCCGGGGGGGCTGGAGACCCAGTACTTC
D: TRBD2; size: -; J: TRBJ2-2; length: 19; V: TRBV5-1; CDR3: CASSSSSGGDTANTGELFF; DNA: TGCGCCAGCAGCTCGTCTAGCGGGGGAGACACGGCGAACACCGGGGAGCTGTTTTTT
D: -; size: few; J: TRBJ2-1; length: 13; V: TRBV27; CDR3: CASSTAPYNEQFF; DNA: TGTGCCAGCAGTACCGCCCCTTACAATGAGCAGTTCTTC
D: -; size: -; J: TRBJ1-6; length: 13; V: TRBV2; CDR3: CASSEQGTSPLHF; DNA: TGTGCCAGCAGTGAACAGGGAACTTCACCCCTCCACTTT
D: -; size: -; J: TRBJ2-6; length: 17; V: TRBV5-4; CDR3: CASSLYGHLTGANVLTF; DNA: TGTGCCAGCAGCTTGTACGGGCACCTCACTGGGGCCAACGTCCTGACTTTC
D: -; size: -; J: TRBJ1-2; length: 12; V: TRBV6-5; CDR3: CAARVGYYGYTF; DNA: TGTGCCGCACGGGTAGGATACTATGGCTACACCTTC
D: TRBD1; size: once; J: TRBJ1-4; length: 13; V: TRBV29-1; CDR3: CSVRDRVIEKLFF; DNA: TGCAGCGTAAGGGACAGGGTAATCGAAAAACTGTTTTTT
D: -; size: once; J: TRBJ2-2; length: 14; V: TRBV5-1; CDR3: CASSLRLPAGELFF; DNA: TGCGCCAGCAGCTTGCGGCTCCCGGCGGGGGAGCTGTTTTTT
D: TRBD1; size: -; J: TRBJ2-1; length: 16; V: TRBV5-1; CDR3: CASSLREQGAINEQFF; DNA: TGCGCCAGCAGCCTTCGGGAACAGGGGGCCATCAATGAGCAGTTCTTC
D: TRBD1; size: -; J: TRBJ1-1; length: 14; V: TRBV5-1; CDR3: CASKTGAENTEAFF; DNA: TGCGCCAGCAAAACAGGGGCGGAGAACACTGAAGCTTTCTTT
D: TRBD1; size: -; J: TRBJ2-5; length: 15; V: TRBV5-1; CDR3: CASSLDGTGVETQYF; DNA: TGCGCCAGCAGCCTGGATGGGACAGGGGTCGAGACCCAGTACTTC
D: -; size: -; J: TRBJ1-6; length: 15; V: TRBV5-1; CDR3: CASSLGRSGNSPLHF; DNA: TGCGCCAGCAGCTTGGGACGGTCTGGGAATTCACCCCTCCACTTT
D: -; size: -; J: TRBJ2-7; length: 15; V: TRBV3-1/TRBV3-2; CDR3: CASSRSVGSGGEQYF; DNA: TGTGCCAGCAGCCGAAGTGTTGGCAGCGGCGGGGAGCAGTACTTC
D: TRBD2; size: once; J: TRBJ2-7; length: 17; V: TRBV5-4; CDR3: CASSEGGTSGPSYEQYF; DNA: TGTGCCAGCAGCGAAGGGGGGACTAGCGGGCCCTCCTACGAGCAGTACTTC
D: -; size: few; J: TRBJ2-7; length: 13; V: TRBV18; CDR3: CASSPSGIYEQYF; DNA: TGTGCCAGCTCACCAAGTGGTATCTACGAGCAGTACTTC
D: TRBD1; size: -; J: TRBJ1-2; length: 13; V: TRBV5-4; CDR3: CASSKQGQNGYTF; DNA: TGTGCCAGCAGCAAACAGGGGCAGAATGGCTACACCTTC
D: TRBD1; size: -; J: TRBJ2-6; length: 18; V: TRBV6-2/TRBV6-3; CDR3: CASSYRGQGGSGANVLTF; DNA: TGTGCCAGCAGTTACCGCGGACAGGGGGGGTCTGGGGCCAACGTCCTGACTTTC
D: -; size: -; J: TRBJ2-7; length: 14; V: TRBV9; CDR3: CASSGDGFSYEQYF; DNA: TGTGCCAGCAGCGGGGACGGTTTCTCCTACGAGCAGTACTTC
D: -; size: -; J: TRBJ2-7; length: 15; V: TRBV6-5; CDR3: CASSQYLGGGYEQYF; DNA: TGTGCCAGCAGTCAATACCTCGGGGGCGGATACGAGCAGTACTTC
D: -; size: -; J: TRBJ1-6; length: 14; V: TRBV23-1; CDR3: CARHCRDYNSPLHF; DNA: TGCGCCCGCCACTGTCGGGACTATAATTCACCCCTCCACTTT
D: -; size: -; J: TRBJ1-1; length: 13; V: TRBV28; CDR3: CASSRGVPNEAFF; DNA: TGTGCCAGCAGCCGGGGGGTCCCGAATGAAGCTTTCTTT
D: TRBD2; size: -; J: TRBJ2-7; length: 16; V: TRBV19; CDR3: CASSIIAGDPRYEQYF; DNA: TGTGCCAGTAGTATAATAGCGGGAGACCCACGCTACGAGCAGTACTTC
D: TRBD2; size: few; J: TRBJ2-1; length: 14; V: TRBV7-2; CDR3: CASSPRQASGGQFF; DNA: TGTGCCAGCAGCCCCCGCCAGGCTAGCGGGGGGCAGTTCTTC
D: -; size: few; J: TRBJ2-7; length: 11; V: TRBV5-5; CDR3: CASSLGYEQYF; DNA: TGTGCCAGCAGCTTAGGGTACGAGCAGTACTTC
D: TRBD1; size: -; J: TRBJ2-5; length: 13; V: TRBV29-1; CDR3: CSVGQGVGETQYF; DNA: TGCAGCGTTGGACAGGGGGTGGGGGAGACCCAGTACTTC
D: -; size: few; J: TRBJ2-1; length: 14; V: TRBV3-1/TRBV3-2; CDR3: CASSPPRGYNEQFF; DNA: TGTGCCAGCAGCCCCCCCCGGGGCTACAATGAGCAGTTCTTC
D: -; size: few; J: TRBJ1-1; length: 13; V: TRBV29-1; CDR3: CSVEEGGYTEAFF; DNA: TGCAGCGTTGAAGAGGGGGGGTACACTGAAGCTTTCTTT
D: -; size: -; J: TRBJ2-4; length: 16; V: TRBV18; CDR3: CASSPPESRSKNIQYF; DNA: TGTGCCAGCTCACCACCGGAGAGTAGGTCCAAAAACATTCAGTACTTC
D: TRBD1; size: -; J: TRBJ2-1; length: 15; V: TRBV5-1; CDR3: CASSRRQGSYNEQFF; DNA: TGCGCCAGCAGCCGTAGACAGGGGTCCTACAATGAGCAGTTCTTC
D: TRBD1; size: -; J: TRBJ2-2; length: 15; V: TRBV5-1; CDR3: CASRRAQGDTGELFF; DNA: TGCGCCAGCAGGCGGGCACAGGGGGACACCGGGGAGCTGTTTTTT
D: TRBD1; size: -; J: TRBJ2-2; length: 14; V: TRBV5-1; CDR3: CASKGQGNTGELFF; DNA: TGCGCCAGCAAGGGACAGGGAAACACCGGGGAGCTGTTTTTT
D: TRBD1; size: -; J: TRBJ1-3; length: 15; V: TRBV28; CDR3: CASSAGGNSGNTIYF; DNA: TGTGCCAGCAGTGCAGGGGGCAACTCTGGAAACACCATATATTTT
D: TRBD1; size: -; J: TRBJ2-1; length: 13; V: TRBV7-2; CDR3: CASSPSGDRGQFF; DNA: TGTGCCAGCAGCCCCTCAGGGGACAGAGGGCAGTTCTTC
D: -; size: -; J: TRBJ2-3; length: 16; V: TRBV18; CDR3: CASSPLGGRGTDTQYF; DNA: TGTGCCAGCTCACCGTTGGGGGGTAGGGGCACAGATACGCAGTATTTT
D: -; size: -; J: TRBJ2-7; length: 12; V: TRBV28; CDR3: CASGGSVSEQYF; DNA: TGTGCCAGCGGGGGGTCCGTATCCGAGCAGTACTTC
D: TRBD1; size: -; J: TRBJ2-7; length: 14; V: TRBV5-1; CDR3: CASSYGQGAYEQYF; DNA: TGCGCCAGCAGCTACGGACAGGGGGCTTACGAGCAGTACTTC